The T cell receptor beta chain described here comes from a study of T cell changes during pregnancy in multiple sclerosis. Profiling relied on immunoSEQ multiplex PCR, and the TCRdb table lists in-frame clones only, not all of them. The data contain around 58,000 clones, under 95% of them singletons. Germline V gene data show CDR1 as SGHNT and CDR2 as YENEEA. Trimming at V came to 0 bases and at J to 7 bases, leaving 6 bases not matched to a gene. This CDR3 spans 16 amino acids. This clone was detected once. This receptor was taken from a female donor in good health, enrolled as a control in a pregnancy study. V gene TRBV11-3 combines with J gene TRBJ2-5; 12 bases agree with TRBD2. The sequenced sample was CD4+ T cells from peripheral blood mononuclear cells, obtained after pregnancy. The CDR3 sequence: CASSLDLAGGLVTQYF. The CDR3, as DNA: TGTGCCAGCAGCTTAGACCTAGCGGGGGGGCTGGTGACCCAGTACTTC. Full variable domain (rest looked up from reference TRBV11-3 and TRBJ2-5): EAGVVQSPRYKIIEKKQPVAFWCNPISGHNTLYWYLQNLGQGPELLIRYENEEAVDDSQLPKDRFSAERLKGVDSTLKIQPAELGDSAVYLCASSLDLAGGLVTQYFGPGTRLLVL.